The clone carrying this TCR beta chain was seen only a few times. Its antigen is unknown. Naive, central memory, regulatory and stem cell-like memory cells within the CD4+ compartment were sorted using CD45RO/CCR7/CD25/CD127/CD95/CD27. This sample stems from a study of beta chain features in type 1 diabetes. V was pared by 6 bases and J by 5 bases, with 11 bases of the junction left unmatched. Germline CDR1 LNHDA, CDR2 SQIVND (reference sequence). The CDR3 runs 17 residues. cDNA synthesis used the whole RNA isolate, giving expressed TCRB sequences. The method was immunoSEQ multiplex PCR; TCRdb's version includes in-frame clones alone and lacks a portion of them. This table holds roughly 340,000 clones, 13% found once. Study-level findings and limits: A possible short-template PCR bias applies equally to patients and controls. A moderate, significant TCRB CDR3 shortening appeared in type 1 diabetes across four CD4+ subsets. Fewer insertions but more deletions were seen at VDJ junctions in type 1 diabetes patients.

The rearrangement links TRBV19 to TRBJ1-5; 12 bases agree with TRBD1. The source of this sequence is a woman aged 18-29 years with type 1 diabetes. The sample was naive CD4+ T cells from blood. CDR3 bases: TGTGCCAGTAGATCGGGACAGGGGGCGGGCGGGCATCAGCCCCAGCATTTT. Residues: CASRSGQGAGGHQPQHF. The full variable domain, completed using reference TRBV19 and TRBJ1-5, is DGGITQSPKYLFRKEGQNVTLSCEQNLNHDAMYWYRQDPGQGLRLIYYSQIVNDFQKGDIAEGYSVSREKKESFPLTVTSAQKNPTAFYLCASRSGQGAGGHQPQHFGDGTRLSIL.